This TCR beta chain was sequenced in a study of blood T cell repertoires in COVID-19. Study in general: Acute and convalescent COVID-19 samples came from the United States, Italy and Spain. Sources were T cells, B-cell-depleted T cells, or PBMCs; the material itself was cDNA or gDNA.

The V end was cut by 2 bases, the J end by 9 bases, with 16 bases between. The V gene's germline CDR1 is MDHEN and CDR2 SYDVKM. The CDR3 length is 14 residues. Methods used by the authors: Amplification from reference gene primers served as the basis for estimated nucleated cell counts. Assay used: immunoSEQ multiplex PCR; TCRdb lists only in-frame clones, some missing. For V, J and clone size, that table is used; D and trimming come from the DNA. The repertoire holds some 100,000 clones, around nine tenths seen once, with approximately 4.8% in the top ten. This TCR was sampled from an elderly woman with active COVID-19. V is TRBV28 and J is TRBJ1-2; D might be TRBD1 (5 bases). Specimen: peripheral blood. The CDR3 region is CASSLTSNGGSYTF. As DNA, the CDR3 is TGTGCCAGCAGTTTAACCTCGAACGGGGGGAGCTACACCTTC.